These 28 T cell receptor beta chains originate from one sample sequenced in a study. In TCRdb, the 5' RACE reads were re-called with MiXCR into one record per CDR3 protein. Found here are about 53,000 distinct CDR3 sequences, roughly a quarter of them singletons; the top ten hold 3% to 4%. The specimen was tumor-infiltrating naive CD4+ T cells sorted from the breast tumor. Subset meaning: naive CD4+ T cells, CD4+CD45RA+CD25-. These receptors all stem from a female donor with breast cancer.

This clonotype was detected ten times or more. The chain links TRBV6-6 to TRBJ1-2; 9 bases map to TRBD1. Germline assignment: CDR1 MNHNY and CDR2 SVGAGI (reference sequence). This CDR3 is built from 15 residues. V was pared by 4 bases and J by 7 bases, with 10 bases of the junction left unmatched. This chain's CDR3 is CASSFTSGQGTGYTF. The CDR3 bases are TGTGCCAGCAGTTTTACTTCTGGACAGGGGACTGGCTACACCTTC.

V and J are TRBV18 and TRBJ2-7, with D maybe TRBD1 (6 bases). CDR3 length equals 14 residues. Germline CDR1 reads KGHSH; CDR2 reads LQKENI. Trimming removed 6 bases at V and 1 base at J, with 13 bases between. This chain's CDR3 is CASSPRDTSYEQYF. In nucleotides, the CDR3 is TGTGCCAGCTCGCCCCGGGACACTTCCTACGAGCAGTACTTC.

The count of this clonotype is one. A junction end diverges from the germline sequence, so it may reflect a read error. The rearrangement links TRBV4-1 to TRBJ1-5; TRBD1 agrees at 10 bases. The CDR3 extends over 16 amino acids. CDR1 MGHRA and CDR2 YSYEKL come from the germline V gene. The CDR3 DNA reads TGCGCCAGCAGCCGCTCGGGACAGGGGAGCAATCAGCCCCGGCATTTT. This encodes CASSRSGQGSNQPRHF.

V and J are TRBV5-1 and TRBJ2-5, with 8 bases aligning to TRBD1. CDR3 size: 13 residues. Trimming cost V 5 bases and J 1 base; bases outside gene matches: 1. Germline V lookup: CDR1 SGHRS, CDR2 YFSETQ. CDR3 nucleotide sequence: TGCGCCAGCAGGACAGGGGTCCAAGAGACCCAGTACTTC. Its translation is CASRTGVQETQYF.

The chain couples TRBV7-2 to TRBJ1-6; 7 bases fit TRBD1. Germline CDR1 reads SGHTA; CDR2 reads FQGNSA. After removal of 4 bases from V and 6 bases from J, the junction contained 12 bases not matched to a gene. This CDR3 is built from 17 residues. The CDR3 nucleotides are TGTGCCAGCAGCTCATGGGGTCACAGGGGATTTAATTCACCCCTCCACTTT. As protein: CASSSWGHRGFNSPLHF.

Only one count was recorded for this clonotype. The J gene is TRBJ2-5, the V gene TRBV7-2; D is undetermined. This CDR3 has 13 amino acids. Germline lookup yields CDR1 SGHTA and CDR2 FQGNSA. The germline V and J ends were trimmed by 6 bases and 1 base, with 9 bases remaining between them. The CDR3 loop reads CTSRTYLQETQYF. In nucleotides, the CDR3 is TGTACCAGCAGAACATATCTCCAAGAGACCCAGTACTTC.

Ten or more counts support this clonotype. The genes are TRBV20-1 and TRBJ1-5; a possible D gene is TRBD1 (5 bases). Trimming left V 5 bases short and J 10 bases short, with 21 bases between. Germline CDR1 is DFQATT and CDR2 is SNEGSKA (reference sequence). This CDR3 has 14 amino acids. The CDR3 reads CSAGPPLGVIPQHF. The CDR3 DNA reads as TGCAGTGCTGGCCCGCCCCTGGGGGTCATACCCCAGCATTTT.

This clonotype occurred many times. The chain is built from TRBV20-1 and TRBJ2-7; TRBD2 matches 7 bases. The junction had 7 bases not matched to a gene; V was cut back by 6 bases and J by 2 bases. Per the germline V gene, CDR1 is DFQATT and CDR2 is SNEGSKA (reference sequence). The CDR3 has 13 amino acids. This CDR3 reads CSARGLVAYEQYF. In nucleotides, the CDR3 is TGCAGTGCCCGCGGACTAGTTGCCTACGAGCAGTACTTC.

There are a few counts of this clonotype. The gene calls are TRBV6-5 and TRBJ2-5; D is unresolved. The germline CDR1 and CDR2 sequences are MNHEY and SVGAGI. The V end lost 0 bases, the J end lost 7 bases, and 6 bases lay between the germline ends. This CDR3 comprises 12 residues. Here the CDR3 DNA reads TGTGCCAGCAGTTACTCGATGGGGACCCAGTACTTC. Residues: CASSYSMGTQYF.

This clonotype was seen more than once but under ten times. This chain connects TRBV27 to TRBJ1-6; 7 bases fit TRBD1. The CDR3 length is 17 residues. V dropped 5 bases and J dropped 0; count of bases not matched to a gene: 7. Germline CDR1 reads MNHEY; CDR2 reads SMNVEV (reference sequence). CDR3 region: CASSPRGASSYNSPLHF. In nucleotides, the CDR3 is TGTGCCAGCAGTCCCAGGGGGGCGAGCTCCTATAATTCACCCCTCCACTTT.

This chain joins TRBV7-9 and TRBJ2-3; D gene unclear. In germline, CDR1 is SEHNR, CDR2 FQNEAQ (reference sequence). The CDR3 sequence is 14 residues long. V shed 0 bases and J shed 2 bases, with 6 bases lying between them. The CDR3 nucleotides read TGTGCCAGCAGCTTAGCACATGTCACAGATACGCAGTATTTT. This sequence encodes CASSLAHVTDTQYF.

The genes are TRBV28 and TRBJ1-2; TRBD1 matches at 7 bases. CDR3 size: 14 residues. Losses at the gene ends were 6 bases for V and 6 bases for J; bases not matched to a gene: 10. The germline gives CDR1 MDHEN, CDR2 SYDVKM. The CDR3 is CASRHRGSGNGYTF. For the CDR3, the DNA is TGTGCCAGCAGGCACAGGGGAAGTGGGAATGGCTACACCTTC.

The chain combines TRBV7-9 with TRBJ2-5; D uncertain. The CDR3 has 12 amino acids. The germline V gene encodes CDR1 SEHNR and CDR2 FQNEAQ (reference sequence). V was shortened by 0 bases and J by 1 base, with 0 bases between the two germline ends. This CDR3 reads CASSLAQETQYF. The CDR3 coding sequence is TGTGCCAGCAGCTTAGCCCAAGAGACCCAGTACTTC.

This rearrangement joins TRBV28 to TRBJ2-7, with D perhaps matching TRBD2 (6 bases). The germline gives CDR1 MDHEN, CDR2 SYDVKM. CDR3 size: 16 residues. V was pared by 7 bases and J by 6 bases, with 25 bases between. The CDR3 sequence is CASTLHRISGGSEQYF. The CDR3 nucleotides are TGTGCCAGCACCCTTCACCGAATTAGCGGAGGGTCCGAGCAGTACTTC.

The table lists this clonotype with a count of one. A much larger clone lies a single base off, so this may be a read error. J is TRBJ1-2 and V is TRBV29-1; D unresolved. Germline CDR1 and CDR2: SQVTM and ANQGSEA. This CDR3 has 12 amino acids. In DNA, the CDR3 is TGCAGCGTTTTTGAGGCAGCTTATGTCTACACCTTC. Translation gives CSVFEAAYVYTF.

In the case of this clonotype: A read error may account for a junction end that differs from germline. V and J are TRBV20-1 and TRBJ2-2; TRBD2 matches at 10 bases. CDR1 and CDR2 from the germline V gene are DFQATT and SNEGSKA (reference sequence). The CDR3 totals 17 residues. The CDR3 DNA reads TGCAGTGCTAGAGGGAGTCTAGCGGGGGTGAACACCGGGGAGCCGCTTTTT. This codes for CSARGSLAGVNTGEPLF.

There are a few counts of this clonotype. V and J are TRBV18 and TRBJ2-1; 9 nucleotides align to TRBD2. There are 18 residues in the CDR3. Germline trimming cut 3 bases from V and 4 bases from J; bases unmatched to any gene: 13. Per germline, CDR1 KGHSH and CDR2 LQKENI. In DNA form, the CDR3 reads TGTGCCAGCTCACCCCGGGGTAGCGGGGGTGCCGAATACAATGAGCAGTTCTTC. This translates into CASSPRGSGGAEYNEQFF.

This clonotype was counted between two and nine times. The rearrangement joins TRBV7-2 to TRBJ2-7; tentatively, D is TRBD2 (5 bases). Germline V gene data show CDR1 as SGHTA and CDR2 as FQGNSA. The CDR3 has 15 residues. V dropped 0 bases and J dropped 3 bases, with 12 bases sitting between them. The DNA for the CDR3 is TGTGCCAGCAGCTTAGCACGAGGGCCCTTCTACGAGCAGTACTTC. It encodes CASSLARGPFYEQYF.

This clonotype was counted a few times. The V and J genes are TRBV7-2 and TRBJ2-1, with D tentatively TRBD1 (7 bases). CDR1 SGHTA and CDR2 FQGNSA come from the germline V gene. This CDR3 has 15 residues. Trimming left V 4 bases short and J 5 bases short, with 15 bases between. The CDR3 coding sequence is TGTGCCAGCAGCTCATGGAGGGGGACAGACAATGAGCAGTTCTTC. Encoded protein: CASSSWRGTDNEQFF.

The rearrangement links TRBV12-3 or TRBV12-4 to TRBJ1-5, with D unresolved. Trimming left V 2 bases short and J 3 bases short, with 8 bases between. This CDR3 has 14 amino acids. The CDR3 region has the DNA TGTGCCAGCAGTTTACAGGATAACAATCAGCCCCAGCATTTT. As protein: CASSLQDNNQPQHF.

There are a few counts of this clonotype. The chain is built from TRBV28 and TRBJ2-5; D is possibly TRBD1 (6 bases). In germline, CDR1 is MDHEN, CDR2 SYDVKM. The CDR3 loop spans 14 amino acids. The V gene lost 6 bases and the J gene lost 1 base, with 12 bases spanning the gap. The CDR3 DNA reads TGTGCCAGCAGCCCACAGGGAACCCAAGAGACCCAGTACTTC. As protein: CASSPQGTQETQYF.

This clonotype has a count of ten or more. The chain combines TRBV5-1 with TRBJ2-5; 10 bases match TRBD2. The germline CDR1 and CDR2 sequences are SGHRS and YFSETQ. The V and J ends lost 4 bases and 5 bases, in that order; junction bases with no gene match: 5. This CDR3 is built from 14 residues. The CDR3 loop reads CASSLAGAWETQYF. CDR3 bases: TGCGCCAGCAGCCTAGCGGGGGCCTGGGAGACCCAGTACTTC.

This clonotype was recorded many times. The chain combines TRBV10-1 with TRBJ2-1, with 7 bases that match TRBD2. With 5 bases clipped from V and 9 bases from J, the junction kept 7 bases outside the gene matches. The CDR3 covers 13 residues. Germline loops: CDR1 WNHNN, CDR2 SYGVQD (reference sequence). CDR3 sequence (DNA): TGCGCCAGCAGTTCGGGGAGGGCTGGTGAGCAGTTCTTC. This translates into CASSSGRAGEQFF.

The chain combines TRBV6-6 with TRBJ1-2, with D perhaps matching TRBD1 (5 bases). Germline assignment: CDR1 MNHNY and CDR2 SVGAGI (reference sequence). This CDR3 contains 15 residues. The ends were cut back, 6 bases at V and 0 bases at J, with 14 bases in the middle. The CDR3 reads CASRKGPAANYGYTF. The CDR3 DNA is TGTGCCAGCAGAAAGGGACCGGCGGCTAACTATGGCTACACCTTC.

This clonotype was recorded many times. The genes are TRBV7-2 and TRBJ2-7, with 10 bases identical to TRBD2. V lost 5 bases to trimming and J lost 3 bases; unmatched junction nucleotides: 7. The germline gives CDR1 SGHTA, CDR2 FQGNSA. The CDR3 is 15 amino acids. The CDR3 nucleotides are TGTGCCAGCAGCCCTGGACTAGCGGTGAACTACGAGCAGTACTTC. Translation: CASSPGLAVNYEQYF.

This clonotype was counted between two and nine times. This chain joins TRBV12-3 or TRBV12-4 and TRBJ1-1; D not resolved. V dropped 4 bases and J dropped 11 bases, with 17 bases sitting between them. CDR3 size: 13 residues. The CDR3 sequence is CASSSTERVQAFF. The CDR3 nucleotides are TGTGCCAGCAGTTCTACGGAGAGGGTACAGGCTTTCTTT.

This clonotype was detected a few times. The chain employs TRBV9 and TRBJ1-5, with 8 bases identical to TRBD1. Losses at the gene ends were 3 bases for V and 4 bases for J; bases not matched to a gene: 3. The CDR3 is 14 residues long. CDR1 is SGDLS, CDR2 YYNGEE, per germline. The CDR3 nucleotides read TGTGCCAGCAGCGAACAGGGGGAGAATCAGCCCCAGCATTTT. This gives the protein CASSEQGENQPQHF.

This clonotype was seen only a few times. V gene TRBV12-3 or TRBV12-4 combines with J gene TRBJ2-3; 8 nucleotides agree with TRBD2. The V gene end was trimmed by 2 bases and the J gene end by 5 bases; junction bases not matched to a gene: 3. The CDR3 is made up of 14 amino acids. The CDR3 DNA sequence: TGTGCCAGCAGTTTAACGCTAGCGGGAGATACGCAGTATTTT. Translation: CASSLTLAGDTQYF.